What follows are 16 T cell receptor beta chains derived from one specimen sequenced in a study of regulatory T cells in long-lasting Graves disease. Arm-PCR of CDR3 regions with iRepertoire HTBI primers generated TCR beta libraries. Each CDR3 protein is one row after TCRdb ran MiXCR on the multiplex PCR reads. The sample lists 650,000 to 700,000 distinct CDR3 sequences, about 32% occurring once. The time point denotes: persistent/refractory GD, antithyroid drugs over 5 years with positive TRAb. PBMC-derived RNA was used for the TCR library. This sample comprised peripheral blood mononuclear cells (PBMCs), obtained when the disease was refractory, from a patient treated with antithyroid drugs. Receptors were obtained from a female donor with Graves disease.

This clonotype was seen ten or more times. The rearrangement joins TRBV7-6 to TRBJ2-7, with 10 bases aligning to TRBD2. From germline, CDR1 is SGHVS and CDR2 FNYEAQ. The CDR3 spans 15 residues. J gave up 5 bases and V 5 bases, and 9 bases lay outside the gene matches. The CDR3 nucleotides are TGTGCCAGCAGCCCGAGCGGGAGGGCCGCAGACGAGCAGTACTTC. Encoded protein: CASSPSGRAADEQYF. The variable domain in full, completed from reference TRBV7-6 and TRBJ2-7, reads GAGVSQSPRYKVTKRGQDVALRCDPISGHVSLYWYRQALGQGPEFLTYFNYEAQQDKSGLPNDRFSAERPEGSISTLTIQRTEQRDSAMYRCASSPSGRAADEQYFGPGTRLTVT.

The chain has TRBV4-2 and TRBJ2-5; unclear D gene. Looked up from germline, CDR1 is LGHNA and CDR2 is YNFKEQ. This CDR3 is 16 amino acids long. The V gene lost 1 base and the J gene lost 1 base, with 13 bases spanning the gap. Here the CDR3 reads CASSQARQSFQETQYF. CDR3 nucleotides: TGTGCCAGCAGCCAAGCCCGCCAGAGCTTCCAAGAGACCCAGTACTTC.

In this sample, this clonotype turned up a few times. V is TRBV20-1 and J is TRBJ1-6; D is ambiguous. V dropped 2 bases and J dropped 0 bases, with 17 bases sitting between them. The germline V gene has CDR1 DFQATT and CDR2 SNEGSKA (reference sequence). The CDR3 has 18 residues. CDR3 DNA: TGCAGTGCTAGAAGGTCCGGTGAACTTAGCTCCTATAATTCACCCCTCCACTTT. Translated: CSARRSGELSSYNSPLHF.

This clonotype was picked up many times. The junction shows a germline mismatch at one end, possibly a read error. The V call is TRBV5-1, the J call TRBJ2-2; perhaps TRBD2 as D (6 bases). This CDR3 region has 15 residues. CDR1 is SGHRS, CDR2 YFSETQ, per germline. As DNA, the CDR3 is TGTGCCAGCAGCCGGGACTCCGCGAACACCGGGGAGCTGTTTTTT. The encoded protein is CASSRDSANTGELFF.

Here the CDR3 DNA reads TGTGCCAGCAGTACGGATGTCAGGGAGCTGTTTTTT. As protein: CASSTDVRELFF. This chain joins TRBV2 and TRBJ2-2; D is unclear. Germline CDR1 and CDR2: SNHLY and FYNNEI. This CDR3 is 12 amino acids long. The V gene lost 5 bases and the J gene lost 9 bases, with 10 bases spanning the gap.

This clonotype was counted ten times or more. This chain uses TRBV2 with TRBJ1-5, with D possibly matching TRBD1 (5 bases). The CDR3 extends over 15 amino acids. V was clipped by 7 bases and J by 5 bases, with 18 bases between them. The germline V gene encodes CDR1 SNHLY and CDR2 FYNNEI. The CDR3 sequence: CASKRGLNADQPQHF. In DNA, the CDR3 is TGTGCCAGCAAGAGGGGCTTGAATGCTGATCAGCCCCAGCATTTT.

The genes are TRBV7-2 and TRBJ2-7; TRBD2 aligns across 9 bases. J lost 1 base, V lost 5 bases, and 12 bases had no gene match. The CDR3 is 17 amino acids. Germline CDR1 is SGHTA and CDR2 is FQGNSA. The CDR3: CASSLPQGTSLSYEQYF. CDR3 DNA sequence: TGTGCCAGCAGCCTACCCCAGGGGACTAGCTTATCCTACGAGCAGTACTTC. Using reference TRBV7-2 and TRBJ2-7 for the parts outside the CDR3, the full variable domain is GAGVSQSPSNKVTEKGKDVELRCDPISGHTALYWYRQSLGQGLEFLIYFQGNSAPDKSGLPSDRFSAERTGGSVSTLTIQRTQQEDSAVYLCASSLPQGTSLSYEQYFGPGTRLTVT.

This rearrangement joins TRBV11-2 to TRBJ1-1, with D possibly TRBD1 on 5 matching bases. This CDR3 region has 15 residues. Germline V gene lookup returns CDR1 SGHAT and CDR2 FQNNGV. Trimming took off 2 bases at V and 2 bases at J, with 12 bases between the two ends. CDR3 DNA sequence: TGTGCCAGCAGCTTATTTACCCAGGGCAACACTGAAGCTTTCTTT. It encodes CASSLFTQGNTEAFF.

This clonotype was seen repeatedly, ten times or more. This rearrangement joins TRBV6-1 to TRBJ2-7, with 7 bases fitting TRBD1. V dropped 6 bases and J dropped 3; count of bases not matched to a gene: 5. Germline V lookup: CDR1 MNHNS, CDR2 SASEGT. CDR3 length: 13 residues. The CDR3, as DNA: TGTGCCAGCAGGGCTCAGGGGGACTACGAGCAGTACTTC. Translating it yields CASRAQGDYEQYF.

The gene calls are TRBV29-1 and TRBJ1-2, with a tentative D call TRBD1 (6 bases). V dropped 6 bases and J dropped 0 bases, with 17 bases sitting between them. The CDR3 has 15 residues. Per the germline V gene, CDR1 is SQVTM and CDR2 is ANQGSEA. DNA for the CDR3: TGCAGCGTCACCGCCGGGACATCGCCTAACTATGGCTACACCTTC. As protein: CSVTAGTSPNYGYTF.

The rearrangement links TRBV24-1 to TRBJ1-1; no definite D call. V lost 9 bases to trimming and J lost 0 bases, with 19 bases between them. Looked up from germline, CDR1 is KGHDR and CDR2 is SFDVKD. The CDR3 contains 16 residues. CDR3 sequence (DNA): TGTGCCACCCAACGGGTATCCTCAGCAATGAACACTGAAGCTTTCTTT. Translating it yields CATQRVSSAMNTEAFF.

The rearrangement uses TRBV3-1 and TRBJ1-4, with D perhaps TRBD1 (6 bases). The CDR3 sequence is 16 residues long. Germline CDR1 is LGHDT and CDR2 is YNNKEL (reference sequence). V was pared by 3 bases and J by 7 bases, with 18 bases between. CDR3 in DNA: TGTGCCAGCAGCCACCCCCAGGGGCCGTACGGTGAAAAACTGTTTTTT. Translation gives CASSHPQGPYGEKLFF.

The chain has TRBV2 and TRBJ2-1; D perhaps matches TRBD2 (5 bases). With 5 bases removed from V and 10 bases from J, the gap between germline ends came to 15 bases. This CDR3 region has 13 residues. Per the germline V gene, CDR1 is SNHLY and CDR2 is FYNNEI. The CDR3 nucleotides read TGTGCCAGCAGTTCTCCTAGCTCTAGAGAGCAGTTCTTC. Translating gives CASSSPSSREQFF.

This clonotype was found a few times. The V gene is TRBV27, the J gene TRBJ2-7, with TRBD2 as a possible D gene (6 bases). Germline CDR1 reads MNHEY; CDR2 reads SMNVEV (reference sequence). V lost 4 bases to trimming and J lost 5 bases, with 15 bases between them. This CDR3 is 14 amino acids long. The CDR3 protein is CASSSLGGTHEQYF. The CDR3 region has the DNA TGTGCCAGCAGTTCCCTTGGCGGGACCCACGAGCAGTACTTC.

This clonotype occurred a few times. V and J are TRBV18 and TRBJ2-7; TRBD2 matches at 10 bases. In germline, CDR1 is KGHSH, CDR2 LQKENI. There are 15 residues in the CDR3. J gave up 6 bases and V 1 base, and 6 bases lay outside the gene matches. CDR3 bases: TGTGCCAGCTCACCACAGTTGGTAGCGGGAGGCGAGCAGTACTTC. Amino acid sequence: CASSPQLVAGGEQYF.

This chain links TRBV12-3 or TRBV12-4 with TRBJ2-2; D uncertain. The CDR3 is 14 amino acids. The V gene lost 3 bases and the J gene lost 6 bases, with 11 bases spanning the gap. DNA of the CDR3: TGTGCCAGCAGTTTCCTCCTTAGGTCCGGGGAGCTGTTTTTT. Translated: CASSFLLRSGELFF.